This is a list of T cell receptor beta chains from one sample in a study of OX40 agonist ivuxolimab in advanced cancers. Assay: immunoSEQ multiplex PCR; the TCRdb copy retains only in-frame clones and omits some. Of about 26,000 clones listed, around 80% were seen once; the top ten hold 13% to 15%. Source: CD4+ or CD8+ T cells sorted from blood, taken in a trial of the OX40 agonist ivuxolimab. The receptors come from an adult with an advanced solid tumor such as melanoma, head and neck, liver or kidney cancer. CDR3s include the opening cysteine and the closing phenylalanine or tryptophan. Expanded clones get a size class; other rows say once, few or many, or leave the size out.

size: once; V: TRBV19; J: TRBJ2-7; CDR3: CASSLQGDRSYEQYF
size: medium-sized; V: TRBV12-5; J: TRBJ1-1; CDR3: CASAPDRRTTEAFF
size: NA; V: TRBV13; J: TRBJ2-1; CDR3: CASSPPVGTSSYEQFF
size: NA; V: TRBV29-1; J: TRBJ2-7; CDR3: CSVEGLDTYEQYF
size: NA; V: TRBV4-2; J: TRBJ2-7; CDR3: CASSFFGSYEQYF
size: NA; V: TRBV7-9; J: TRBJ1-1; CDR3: CASSTGQIEAFF
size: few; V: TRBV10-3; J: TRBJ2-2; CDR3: CAISESSPGEAGELFF
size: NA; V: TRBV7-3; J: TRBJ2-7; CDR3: CASSSESGEQYF
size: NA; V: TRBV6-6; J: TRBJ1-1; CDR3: CASTLTGGTEAFF
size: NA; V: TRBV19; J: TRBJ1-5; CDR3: CASSIDTYSNQPQHF
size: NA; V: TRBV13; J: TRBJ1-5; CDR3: CASSRQGWNQPQHF
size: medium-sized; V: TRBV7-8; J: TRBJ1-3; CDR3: CASSLYREDSGNTIYF
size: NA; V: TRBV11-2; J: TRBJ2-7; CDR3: CASSAHGTSGIYEQYF
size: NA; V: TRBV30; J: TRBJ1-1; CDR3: CAWSVLTGRGTEAFF
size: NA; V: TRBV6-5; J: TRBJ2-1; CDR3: CASSYGISSYNEQFF
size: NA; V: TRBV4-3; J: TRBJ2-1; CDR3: CASSDLSYNEQFF
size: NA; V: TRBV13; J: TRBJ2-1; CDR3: CASSSGTRVGYNEQFF
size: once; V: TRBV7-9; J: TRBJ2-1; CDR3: CASGAGAVNNEQFF
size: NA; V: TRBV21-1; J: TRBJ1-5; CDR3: CASGDGTVNQPQHF
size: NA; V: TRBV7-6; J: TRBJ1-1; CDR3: CASSRDSLNTEAFF
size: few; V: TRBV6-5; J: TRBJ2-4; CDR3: CASSSARRGWGDIQYF
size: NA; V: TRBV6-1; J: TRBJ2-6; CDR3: CATSGDSGANVLTF
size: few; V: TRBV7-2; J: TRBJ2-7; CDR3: CASSFSSYEQYF
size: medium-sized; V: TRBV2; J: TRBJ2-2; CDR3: CASRAVTGELFF
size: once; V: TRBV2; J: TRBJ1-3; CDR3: CASSDFYASGNTIYF
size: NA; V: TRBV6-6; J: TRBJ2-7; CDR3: CASSSLRDPPGNEQYF
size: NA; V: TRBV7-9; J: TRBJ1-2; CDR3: CASSLERRNYGYTF
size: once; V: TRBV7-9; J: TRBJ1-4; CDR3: CASSHRGQDSEKLFF
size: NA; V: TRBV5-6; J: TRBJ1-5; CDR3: CASSLGQGAYQPQHF
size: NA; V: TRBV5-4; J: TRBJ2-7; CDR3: CASSLAEWGEQYF
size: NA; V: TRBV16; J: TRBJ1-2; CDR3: CASSQLFGQSFYGYTF
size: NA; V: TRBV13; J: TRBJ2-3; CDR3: CASSLVTSGVGDTQYF
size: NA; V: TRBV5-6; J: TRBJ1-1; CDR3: CASSLDRRERMNTEAFF